This T cell receptor (beta chain) was captured by sequencing in a study of T cell responses to AZD1222 COVID-19 vaccine (dated by TCRdb to the early 2020s). Some background on the complete study: A total of 233 trial participants underwent TCR sequencing, of whom around 200 received two doses of AZD1222 and some 25 received two doses of the MenACWY control vaccine. Trial participants were enrolled by age into 18-55, 56-69 and 70-plus year subgroups, with approximately 150, 28 and 58 TCR-sequenced participants respectively. General study outcomes and caveats: Most participants were white British and females outnumbered males, and the authors suggested that clonal diversity may have been underestimated. Because no day 14 peak-response samples were available, repertoires were characterized only after the peak T cell response. Reportedly, close to half of the unique spike-specific TCRs recognized epitopes lying outside the regions that are mutated in the B.1.351 and B.1.1.7 variants. A significant rise in spike-specific TCR breadth and depth was observed after two AZD1222 doses relative to day 0 and relative to MenACWY recipients. The 56-69-year group was small, and its depth increase did not reach significance, likely because of low power. Conclusions about previously exposed vaccinees were limited because only 5 or 6 AZD1222 recipients were SARS-CoV-2 seropositive at baseline. CD4 TCRs associated with the vaccine covered the entire spike protein, and the dominant responses were in regions 160-218 and 743-854.

Spanning cysteine to phenylalanine, the CDR3 consists of 14 amino acids. The read is trimmed to its CDR3 DNA, 42 bases read in frame from base 1. Relative to germline, V is 1 base shorter and J is 5 bases shorter, with 9 bases between their ends. The germline V gene provides CDR1 SGHTA and CDR2 FQGNSA. A note on this clone: Its antigen is currently not known. Per-base qualities were not stored, and no clone one base away is much larger.

Sample time point, as interpreted from the label and publication: about 28 days (+/-7) after the second vaccine dose. AZD1222 recipients whose second dose came at about 4 weeks and those whose second dose came at about 12 weeks were combined into one group, since spike-specific TCR depth and breadth did not differ between the two schedules. Vaccinee samples were obtained from the UK trials COV001 and COV002, which included a single-blind randomized controlled phase 2/3 trial of AZD1222 (ChAdOx1 nCoV-19) in healthy adults. Trial participant PBMC samples were collected at day 0 and day 28 after the second dose for TCRbeta chain sequencing. The CDR3 regions of human TCRbeta chains were analyzed by immunosequencing. The study's processing was this. Repertoire TCRs were checked for matches against a reference library of SARS-CoV-2-specific TCRs that had been generated using the MIRA antigen-specificity platform. Breadth meant the fraction of unique TCRs that were SARS-CoV-2-associated, whereas depth meant the fraction of total T cells that were SARS-CoV-2-associated. Each spike-specific TCR was assigned to its reactive spike region and to a CD4 or CD8 class using the MIRA data. Log10-transformed breadth and depth values were compared by one-way ANOVA with Sidak's multiple comparisons tests. TCRdb took over this immuneACCESS table, retaining in-frame rearrangements with V and J assigned. Such tables are incomplete; in checked studies, under half of the missing clones stem from an unresolved V gene, and the remainder is unexplained. V and J calls and clone size are given by that table; D and trimming were obtained from the DNA. In all, the sample holds under 150,000 clones, and around 94% of those were seen once. The ten largest clones take up roughly 1.4% of the sample.

The rearranged chain carries TRBV7-2 and TRBJ1-5; TRBD1 is a possible D gene, resting on 6 matching bases. The material sequenced was peripheral blood, taken 28 days after the second AZD1222 dose. The sequence was collected from an adult who received the AZD1222 COVID-19 vaccine. The DNA is as follows: TGTGCCAGCAGCTTAGGACAGGCACATCAGCCCCAGCATTTT. Translated, this gives CASSLGQAHQPQHF.